The clone carrying this T cell receptor beta chain has just a few counts. Its specificity is not known. The source of the sample is a study of T cells after yellow fever vaccination. This CDR3 comprises 11 residues. Trimming cost V 1 base and J 12 bases; bases outside gene matches: 0. The germline V gene has CDR1 MGHDK and CDR2 SYGVNS. Study observations and caveats: CD4 and CD8 compartments shared a small share of clonotypes, likely from convergent recombination.

5'RACE template switching added a universal primer site and UMIs to TCR cDNA. Using its own MiXCR run on the 5' RACE reads, TCRdb lists one record per CDR3 protein. Among some 320,000 distinct CDR3 sequences listed, roughly 10% were seen once. The origin of this receptor is a man between 18 and 29 years old who received the YFV17D yellow fever vaccine. The chain is built from TRBV25-1 and TRBJ2-1, with 7 nucleotides matching TRBD2. The material was CD4+ T cells sorted from PBMCs, obtained 45 days after the yellow fever booster vaccination. CDR3 protein: CASSEWGGQFF. The CDR3 DNA sequence: TGTGCCAGCAGTGAATGGGGGGGGCAGTTCTTC.